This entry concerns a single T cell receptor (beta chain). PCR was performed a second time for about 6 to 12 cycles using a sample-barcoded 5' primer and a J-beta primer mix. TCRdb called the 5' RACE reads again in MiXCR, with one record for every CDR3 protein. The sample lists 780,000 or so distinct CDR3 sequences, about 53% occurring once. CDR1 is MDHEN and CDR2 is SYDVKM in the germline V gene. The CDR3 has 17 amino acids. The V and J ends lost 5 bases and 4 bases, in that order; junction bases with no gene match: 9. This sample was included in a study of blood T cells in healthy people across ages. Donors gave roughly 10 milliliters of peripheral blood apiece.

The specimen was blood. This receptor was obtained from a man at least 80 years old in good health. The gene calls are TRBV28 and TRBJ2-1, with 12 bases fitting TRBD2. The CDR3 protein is CASSPFGLAGGYNEQFF. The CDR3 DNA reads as TGTGCCAGCAGTCCCTTCGGGCTAGCGGGGGGGTACAATGAGCAGTTCTTC.